Listed here are 32 T cell receptor beta chains from one sample, sequenced in a study of shared clonotypes between healthy human individuals. The repertoire was sequenced with immunoSEQ multiplex PCR; TCRdb's copy has only in-frame clones and lacks some. The sample shows fewer than 650,000 clones, 76% of them seen only once. Sequencing was carried out using PBMCs. These TCRs come from a woman aged 35 to 49 in good health. Some clones in this sample may be carry-over from other donors' samples.

This sequence joins TRBV30 and TRBJ1-4; D unresolved. The CDR3 spans 14 residues. Germline V gene lookup returns CDR1 GTSNPN and CDR2 SVGIG (reference sequence). V was shortened by 2 bases and J by 14 bases, with 21 bases between the two germline ends. The CDR3 sequence: CAWSPTGLRGKLFF. CDR3 sequence (DNA): TGTGCCTGGAGTCCGACGGGCCTGCGGGGAAAGCTGTTTTTT. Filled out from reference TRBV30 and TRBJ1-4, the complete variable domain reads SQTIHQWPATLVQPVGSPLSLECTVEGTSNPNLYWYRQAAGRGLQLLFYSVGIGQISSEVPQNLSASRPQDRQFILSSKKLLLSDSGFYLCAWSPTGLRGKLFFGSGTQLSVL.

The chain uses TRBV27 and TRBJ2-7, with TRBD1 as a possible D gene (5 bases). V was shortened by 2 bases and J by 2 bases, with 10 bases between the two germline ends. This CDR3 has 14 residues. The V gene's germline CDR1 is MNHEY and CDR2 SMNVEV (reference sequence). The CDR3 DNA sequence: TGTGCCAGCAGTTTACAGGGTAGGGCCTACGAGCAGTACTTC. Translated: CASSLQGRAYEQYF.

The V gene is TRBV2, the J gene TRBJ2-5, with unresolved D. Germline V lookup: CDR1 SNHLY, CDR2 FYNNEI. There are 14 residues in the CDR3. V was clipped by 1 base and J by 0 bases, with 6 bases between them. CDR3 sequence reads: CASSEETDQETQYF. CDR3 bases: TGTGCCAGCAGTGAAGAGACCGACCAAGAGACCCAGTACTTC.

V and J are TRBV19 and TRBJ2-5; D perhaps matches TRBD2 (6 bases). The germline V gene encodes CDR1 LNHDA and CDR2 SQIVND (reference sequence). Trimming took 4 bases from V and 7 from J, leaving 22 bases between them. The length of the CDR3 is 16 residues. CDR3 residues: CASSTSIAVAVGTQYF. In nucleotides, the CDR3 is TGTGCCAGTAGTACCTCGATAGCGGTCGCGGTCGGGACCCAGTACTTC. Filled out from reference TRBV19 and TRBJ2-5, the complete variable domain reads DGGITQSPKYLFRKEGQNVTLSCEQNLNHDAMYWYRQDPGQGLRLIYYSQIVNDFQKGDIAEGYSVSREKKESFPLTVTSAQKNPTAFYLCASSTSIAVAVGTQYFGPGTRLLVL.

For this clone: This likely traces to a read error, being one base from a far larger clone. The genes are TRBV6-5 and TRBJ2-7, with TRBD2 identical over 9 bases. From germline, CDR1 is MNHEY and CDR2 SVGAGI. The V gene end was trimmed by 3 bases and the J gene end by 3 bases; junction bases not matched to a gene: 6. CDR3 size: 15 residues. CDR3 sequence (DNA): TGTGCCAGCAGTTATTTGCCTAGCGGGAACTACGAGCAGTACTTC. Its protein is CASSYLPSGNYEQYF.

V gene TRBV4-3 combines with J gene TRBJ2-2; 9 positions match TRBD2. Trimming at V came to 4 bases and at J to 7 bases, leaving 10 bases not matched to a gene. The CDR3 has 16 residues. CDR1 and CDR2 from the germline V gene are LGHNA and YSLEER. CDR3 sequence reads: CASSRTTGTSYGELFF. The CDR3 DNA sequence: TGCGCCAGCAGCCGAACAACCGGGACTAGCTACGGGGAGCTGTTTTTT.

The rearrangement uses TRBV11-2 and TRBJ2-7, with a tentative D call TRBD1 (5 bases). Trimming shortened V by 5 bases and J by 2 bases, and 13 bases separated the two germline ends. This CDR3 is built from 14 residues. Germline V gene sequence: CDR1 SGHAT, CDR2 FQNNGV. The CDR3 nucleotides are TGTGCCAGCAGCCCCCAAAGGACAACCTACGAGCAGTACTTC. This translates into CASSPQRTTYEQYF.

The CDR3 DNA follows: TGTGCCAGCAGTCGAGGAGGGGGCTATGGCTACACCTTC. Protein product: CASSRGGGYGYTF. The genes are TRBV28 and TRBJ1-2, with a weak D call TRBD1 (6 bases). Germline CDR1 reads MDHEN; CDR2 reads SYDVKM. Trimming stripped 5 bases from V and 4 bases from J, with 11 bases between. The CDR3 has 13 amino acids.

V usage is TRBV7-9 and J usage is TRBJ2-3, with D perhaps assigned TRBD1 or TRBD2 (6 bases each). Trimming removed 7 bases at V and 4 bases at J, with 15 bases between. The germline CDR1 and CDR2 sequences are SEHNR and FQNEAQ (reference sequence). This CDR3 contains 14 residues. As DNA, the CDR3 is TGTGCCAGCAACCAAGGTGGGGGGCCAGATACGCAGTATTTT. This codes for CASNQGGGPDTQYF.

The J gene is TRBJ1-1, the V gene TRBV2; 9 bases match TRBD1. The CDR3 covers 15 residues. Trimming cost V 7 bases and J 4 bases; bases outside gene matches: 10. Looked up from germline, CDR1 is SNHLY and CDR2 is FYNNEI. The CDR3 here is CASNNADRGGTEAFF. In nucleotides, the CDR3 is TGTGCCAGCAACAATGCGGACAGGGGTGGCACTGAAGCTTTCTTT.

The CDR3 DNA reads as TGCGCCAGCAGCCTAGGCTCCGAGGCCCCCTCTGGAAACACCATATATTTT. Translated, it gives CASSLGSEAPSGNTIYF. V and J are TRBV5-1 and TRBJ1-3, with D uncertain. The CDR3 extends over 17 amino acids. The germline V and J ends were trimmed by 4 bases and 0 bases, with 17 bases remaining between them. The V gene's germline CDR1 is SGHRS and CDR2 YFSETQ.

The chain employs TRBV6-5 and TRBJ1-1, with D uncertain. Germline V gene sequence: CDR1 MNHEY, CDR2 SVGAGI. Trimming cost V 5 bases and J 6 bases, with 10 bases left between them. CDR3 size: 12 residues. The CDR3 region is CASSAQVSEAFF. CDR3 sequence (DNA): TGTGCCAGCAGTGCCCAGGTCTCTGAAGCTTTCTTT.

The chain is built from TRBV6-6 and TRBJ1-5; maybe TRBD1 (5 bases). The germline V gene has CDR1 MNHNY and CDR2 SVGAGI (reference sequence). Deletions cut 0 bases from V and 3 bases from J, with 9 bases between. The CDR3 has 15 residues. The CDR3 nucleotides read TGTGCCAGCAGTTACTCATCGACAGCCAATCAGCCCCAGCATTTT. Amino acid sequence: CASSYSSTANQPQHF.

This sequence joins TRBV2 and TRBJ2-2; D ambiguous. Looked up from germline, CDR1 is SNHLY and CDR2 is FYNNEI. Trimming pared 10 bases from V and 0 bases from J, leaving 9 bases between. This CDR3 comprises 13 residues. The CDR3 here is CATRLSNTGELFF. The CDR3 DNA is TGTGCCACTAGATTATCGAACACCGGGGAGCTGTTTTTT.

This rearrangement joins TRBV28 to TRBJ1-2; possibly TRBD1 for D (5 bases). The CDR3 sequence is 15 residues long. The V and J ends lost 5 bases and 14 bases respectively, with 27 bases between them. Germline values: CDR1 MDHEN, CDR2 SYDVKM. CDR3 nucleotide sequence: TGTGCCAGCAGTGATCCCGGGACCTCAAGATTTTCAGGGACCTTC. Its protein is CASSDPGTSRFSGTF.

This chain links TRBV6-5 with TRBJ1-1; 11 bases fit TRBD1. This CDR3 comprises 15 residues. V shed 0 bases and J 12 bases; nucleotides not matched to a gene: 9. Germline V gene lookup returns CDR1 MNHEY and CDR2 SVGAGI. This CDR3 is CASSYSPPGQGGTFF. DNA for the CDR3: TGTGCCAGCAGTTACTCGCCTCCGGGACAGGGGGGGACTTTCTTT.

The J gene is TRBJ2-1, the V gene TRBV9, with 9 positions matching TRBD2. The CDR3 runs to 15 residues. CDR1 SGDLS and CDR2 YYNGEE come from the germline V gene. With V trimmed by 0 bases and J by 7 bases, 5 bases remained unmatched. This CDR3 reads CASSVELAGDNEQFF. CDR3 nucleotide sequence: TGTGCCAGCAGCGTAGAATTAGCGGGAGATAATGAGCAGTTCTTC.

This clone was counted at least ten times. Other DNA sequences in this sample translate to the same CDR3. V gene TRBV6-1 combines with J gene TRBJ2-5; weak D call: TRBD2 (7 bases). CDR3 size: 15 residues. V was shortened by 0 bases and J by 7 bases, with 15 bases between the two germline ends. Germline V lookup: CDR1 MNHNS, CDR2 SASEGT. The CDR3 sequence: CASSEAEGGLGTQYF. CDR3 nucleotide sequence: TGTGCCAGCAGTGAAGCGGAGGGGGGGTTAGGGACCCAGTACTTC.

As regards this clone: A read error is possible here, since a much larger clone lies one base away. This chain connects TRBV5-1 to TRBJ1-1; 9 bases are a match to TRBD1. The CDR3 runs 14 residues. V gave up 6 bases and J gave up 7 bases; unmatched junction bases: 10. Germline V CDR1 and CDR2: SGHRS, YFSETQ. The CDR3 nucleotides read TGCGCCAGCAAGTCACTTACAGGGGGCATTGAAGCTTTCTTT. Translating gives CASKSLTGGIEAFF.

The rearrangement links TRBV4-3 to TRBJ2-1; TRBD2 matches 8 bases. Germline V gives CDR1 LGHNA, CDR2 YSLEER. J gave up 16 bases and V 0 bases, and 14 bases lay outside the gene matches. The CDR3 consists of 15 residues. CDR3 loop: CASSQEGSGSSLPFF. The CDR3 DNA follows: TGCGCCAGCAGCCAAGAAGGAAGCGGGAGTTCTTTGCCCTTCTTC.

The V and J genes are TRBV2 and TRBJ2-4; TRBD1 is a possible D gene (6 bases). The CDR3 totals 15 residues. V was cut by 0 bases and J by 6 bases, with 12 bases left in between. The germline gives CDR1 SNHLY, CDR2 FYNNEI. CDR3 in amino acids: CASSEAQGSRNIQYF. The CDR3 DNA follows: TGTGCCAGCAGTGAAGCGCAGGGGAGTAGAAACATTCAGTACTTC.

This clone was counted only a few times. This chain's CDR3 is CASSQAGGLYNEQFF. DNA for the CDR3: TGTGCCAGCAGTCAAGCGGGAGGGCTATACAATGAGCAGTTCTTC. V gene TRBV9 combines with J gene TRBJ2-1; 10 nucleotides align to TRBD2. Germline CDR1 reads SGDLS; CDR2 reads YYNGEE. The CDR3 is 15 residues long. V shed 5 bases and J 4 bases; nucleotides not matched to a gene: 6.

The chain combines TRBV7-2 with TRBJ2-5; TRBD2 matches at 7 bases. The J segment lost 4 bases and the V segment lost 3 bases, leaving 8 bases of the junction unmatched. CDR1 and CDR2 (germline): SGHTA, FQGNSA. The CDR3 totals 15 residues. The CDR3 DNA reads as TGTGCCAGCAGCTTCAACGGAGGGGAGGGAGAGACCCAGTACTTC. As protein: CASSFNGGEGETQYF.

This clone was seen many times. A much larger clone differs from this one at a single base, so this may be a read error. The chain is built from TRBV30 and TRBJ2-2, with D maybe TRBD1 (6 bases). CDR3 length: 12 amino acids. Germline values: CDR1 GTSNPN, CDR2 SVGIG (reference sequence). In DNA, the CDR3 is TGTGCCTGGTCGTGGGACACCGGGGAGCTGCTTTTT. As protein: CAWSWDTGELLF.

The genes are TRBV19 and TRBJ1-5, with 7 bases matching TRBD1. The CDR3 length is 15 residues. The germline CDR1 and CDR2 sequences are LNHDA and SQIVND (reference sequence). Trimming removed 6 bases from V and 3 bases from J; junction bases left unmatched: 8. The CDR3: CASRGLTGNNQPQHF. CDR3 coding DNA: TGTGCCAGTAGGGGATTGACAGGGAACAATCAGCCCCAGCATTTT.

J is TRBJ2-1 and V is TRBV21-1; the listed D gene, TRBD1, was not tested against the DNA. TRBV21-1 constitutes a pseudogene. CDR3 length: 16 residues. For the CDR3, the DNA is TGTGCCAGCAGCCTGGACAGAAAGGGTTCCTACAATGAGCAGTTCTTC. Translation: CASSLDRKGSYNEQFF.

With respect to this clone: A read error may produce the germline difference seen at one junction end. The same CDR3 is also encoded by other DNA sequences in this sample. The chain recombines TRBV28 with TRBJ1-2; D is possibly TRBD1 (6 bases). There are 14 residues in the CDR3. CDR1 and CDR2 (germline): MDHEN, SYDVKM. The CDR3 sequence is CASRRGGENYGYTF. The CDR3 DNA sequence: TGCGCCAGCAGGAGGGGGGGGGAAAACTATGGCTACACCTTC.

This rearrangement joins TRBV6-5 to TRBJ2-5; 7 bases agree with TRBD2. Germline CDR1 is MNHEY and CDR2 is SVGAGI. There are 13 residues in the CDR3. V lost 5 bases to trimming and J lost 5 bases; unmatched junction nucleotides: 5. CDR3 in DNA: TGTGCCAGCAGTCCGGGGGGAAGGGAGACCCAGTACTTC. Translated: CASSPGGRETQYF.

The chain has TRBV6-5 and TRBJ1-3; D call uncertain. Germline V lookup: CDR1 MNHEY, CDR2 SVGAGI. The CDR3 runs to 16 residues. Trimming removed 0 bases from V and 1 base from J, with 10 bases in between. CDR3: CASSYSRLGSGNTIYF. The CDR3 DNA sequence: TGTGCCAGCAGTTACTCGAGATTGGGTTCTGGAAACACCATATATTTT.

The V call is TRBV6-5, the J call TRBJ2-5; 9 bases fit TRBD1. The J call may be wrong; the DNA end is better matched by TRBJ2-7. Germline lookup yields CDR1 MNHEY and CDR2 SVGAGI. The CDR3 loop spans 14 amino acids. For the CDR3, the DNA is TGTGCCAGCAGTCCGACAGGGGGGCTCTACGAGCAGTACTTC. Translating it yields CASSPTGGLYEQYF.

This rearrangement joins TRBV14 to TRBJ2-2; 7 positions match TRBD1. Per the germline V gene, CDR1 is SGHDN and CDR2 is FVKESK. The CDR3 runs 14 residues. The trim removed 3 bases at V and 6 bases at J, leaving 4 bases unmatched. Here the CDR3 reads CASSQTGFSGELFF. DNA for the CDR3: TGTGCCAGCAGCCAGACAGGGTTCTCCGGGGAGCTGTTTTTT. Drawing the rest from reference TRBV14 and TRBJ2-2, the complete variable domain is EAGVTQFPSHSVIEKGQTVTLRCDPISGHDNLYWYRRVMGKEIKFLLHFVKESKQDESGMPNNRFLAERTGGTYSTLKVQPAELEDSGVYFCASSQTGFSGELFFGEGSRLTVL.

The table lists this clone with a count of one. The V call is TRBV27, the J call TRBJ2-1; TRBD2 aligns across 16 bases. The germline CDR1 and CDR2 sequences are MNHEY and SMNVEV (reference sequence). The ends lost 5 bases at V and 4 bases at J; junction bases unmatched: 8. This CDR3 has 18 amino acids. CDR3 bases: TGTGCCAGCAGTCCTATCGGGACTAGCGGGAGGGTTTACAATGAGCAGTTCTTC. It specifies CASSPIGTSGRVYNEQFF.